This passage covers 7 T cell receptor beta chains from one sample sequenced in a study of T-cell memory formation after mild COVID-19. One entry per CDR3 protein results from TCRdb running MiXCR on the 5' RACE reads. The sample lists about 130,000 distinct CDR3 sequences, around 15% occurring once. Sequencing was performed on PBMCs or a T cell subset sorted from them (not recorded which). The origin of the receptors is a man younger than 35 who had mild COVID-19 (a few samples of this study predate the infection). Cell type and time point are not known.

This clonotype was counted a few times. The chain uses TRBV19 and TRBJ2-7; D gene unclear. The CDR3 is 16 residues long. Trimming stripped 9 bases from V and 2 bases from J, with 23 bases between. CDR1 LNHDA and CDR2 SQIVND come from the germline V gene (reference sequence). The CDR3 nucleotides are TGTGCCAGCAAAGAAGGCCACAGAGGATATGCCTACGAGCAGTACTTC. As protein: CASKEGHRGYAYEQYF.

This clonotype was seen more than once but under ten times. This CDR3 reads CASSAGQNTQYF. In nucleotides, the CDR3 is TGCGCCAGCAGCGCGGGACAGAATACGCAGTATTTT. V is TRBV5-1 and J is TRBJ2-3, with D tentatively TRBD1 (7 bases). CDR1 and CDR2 (germline): SGHRS, YFSETQ. V was clipped by 4 bases and J by 7 bases, with 10 bases between them. This CDR3 is 12 amino acids long.

This chain joins TRBV18 and TRBJ2-3; TRBD1 agrees at 9 bases. CDR3 length: 16 residues. With 1 base clipped from V and 1 base from J, the junction kept 3 bases outside the gene matches. From germline, CDR1 is KGHSH and CDR2 LQKENI. This CDR3 is CASSPRRDRGTDTQYF. The CDR3 DNA reads as TGTGCCAGCTCACCACGCCGGGACAGGGGCACAGATACGCAGTATTTT.

This clonotype was observed many times. V and J are TRBV7-2 and TRBJ2-1; D is ambiguous. The germline gives CDR1 SGHTA, CDR2 FQGNSA. Trimming removed 5 bases at V and 8 bases at J, with 19 bases between. This CDR3 spans 15 amino acids. The CDR3 sequence: CASSTDRVPGHEQFF. The CDR3 DNA reads as TGTGCCAGCAGCACCGACCGGGTCCCAGGCCATGAGCAGTTCTTC.

There are a few counts of this clonotype. The chain couples TRBV20-1 to TRBJ1-5, with TRBD1 matching 8 bases. Germline CDR1 and CDR2: DFQATT and SNEGSKA (reference sequence). V shed 3 bases, J shed 0 bases, and the junction held 7 bases outside the gene matches. The CDR3 covers 16 residues. The CDR3, as DNA: TGCAGTGCTAGTGCGCCGACAGGGGCTAGCAATCAGCCCCAGCATTTT. Translated, it gives CSASAPTGASNQPQHF.

In this sample, this clonotype turned up a few times. The chain uses TRBV5-5 and TRBJ2-7; possibly TRBD2 for D (6 bases). The V end lost 0 bases, the J end lost 4 bases, and 11 bases lay between the germline ends. Germline lookup yields CDR1 SGHKS and CDR2 YYEKEE (reference sequence). The CDR3 runs to 14 residues. The CDR3 region has the DNA TGTGCCAGCAGCTTGGGGTTAGGACTATACGAGCAGTACGTC. This translates into CASSLGLGLYEQYV.

This chain uses TRBV29-1 with TRBJ2-7; D remains ambiguous. This CDR3 comprises 13 residues. In germline, CDR1 is SQVTM, CDR2 ANQGSEA. The V gene lost 4 bases and the J gene lost 2 bases, with 12 bases spanning the gap. The CDR3 sequence is CSVVRSYPYEQYF. CDR3 coding DNA: TGCAGCGTTGTACGTTCCTATCCCTACGAGCAGTACTTC.